This passage covers 7 T cell receptor beta chains from one sample sequenced in a study of human T cells and chemical hapten exposure. The time point was: patch test 3, about 24 weeks after DPC sensitization. The treatment here: therapeutic diphenylcyclopropenone sensitization with weekly scalp DPC. One entry per CDR3 protein, called by TCRdb with MiXCR from the RACE reads. This sample has fewer than 55,000 distinct CDR3 sequences, with approximately 9.9% found just once. This material consisted of whole blood, taken in connection with sensitization to the hapten diphenylcyclopropenone (DPC). The receptors stem from a middle-aged woman with alopecia areata. Some clones in this sample may be carry-over from other donors' samples.

The rearrangement links TRBV5-1 to TRBJ1-2; a possible D gene is TRBD1 (5 bases). The CDR3 is 17 residues long. Per germline, CDR1 SGHRS and CDR2 YFSETQ. Trimming took 0 bases from V and 0 from J, leaving 15 bases between them. CDR3 in DNA: TGCGCCAGCAGCTTGGTGGGGGAAATTCGACCTAACTATGGCTACACCTTC. Translated: CASSLVGEIRPNYGYTF.

The rearrangement links TRBV12-3 or TRBV12-4 to TRBJ2-6; D not resolved. This CDR3 is 17 amino acids long. V was pared by 5 bases and J by 6 bases, with 20 bases between. CDR3: CASSPPVRTPTANVLTF. The CDR3, as DNA: TGTGCCAGCAGTCCCCCGGTTCGGACGCCCACGGCCAACGTCCTGACTTTC.

There are a few counts of this clonotype. V and J are TRBV10-2 and TRBJ1-5; possibly TRBD1 for D (5 bases). The CDR3 extends over 13 amino acids. Trimming cost V 6 bases and J 4 bases, with 10 bases left between them. CDR1 and CDR2 from the germline V gene are WSHSY and SAAADI. The CDR3 is CASSTQGNQPQHF. In DNA form, the CDR3 reads TGCGCCAGCAGCACCCAGGGTAATCAGCCCCAGCATTTT.

The J gene is TRBJ1-5, the V gene TRBV6-2 or TRBV6-3; no firm D call. Germline V gives CDR1 MNHEY, CDR2 SVGEGT. The CDR3 is 14 residues long. Trimming shortened V by 0 bases and J by 3 bases, and 6 bases separated the two germline ends. CDR3: CASSYSMDNQPQHF. The CDR3 nucleotides read TGTGCCAGCAGTTACTCGATGGACAATCAGCCCCAGCATTTT.

The chain recombines TRBV11-2 with TRBJ1-1, with a tentative D call TRBD1 (6 bases). The germline gives CDR1 SGHAT, CDR2 FQNNGV. The V end lost 2 bases, the J end lost 6 bases, and 10 bases lay between the germline ends. This CDR3 region has 13 residues. The CDR3 nucleotides are TGTGCCAGCAGCTTAAATTGGGGGCCTGAAGCTTTCTTT. Its translation: CASSLNWGPEAFF.

The J gene is TRBJ1-1, the V gene TRBV29-1; the match to TRBD1 covers 7 bases. Per the germline V gene, CDR1 is SQVTM and CDR2 is ANQGSEA. The CDR3 covers 11 residues. The CDR3 spells CSDRVNTEAFF. CDR3 nucleotide sequence: TGCAGTGACAGGGTGAACACTGAAGCTTTCTTT.

The J gene is TRBJ2-3, the V gene TRBV4-3; the D call may be TRBD1 or TRBD2 (6 bases each). Germline CDR1 reads LGHNA; CDR2 reads YSLEER. The V and J ends lost 3 bases and 2 bases respectively, with 12 bases between them. The CDR3 is 15 amino acids. CDR3 bases: TGCGCCAGCAGCCACCGGGGGACAACCACAGATACGCAGTATTTT. Its protein product is CASSHRGTTTDTQYF.